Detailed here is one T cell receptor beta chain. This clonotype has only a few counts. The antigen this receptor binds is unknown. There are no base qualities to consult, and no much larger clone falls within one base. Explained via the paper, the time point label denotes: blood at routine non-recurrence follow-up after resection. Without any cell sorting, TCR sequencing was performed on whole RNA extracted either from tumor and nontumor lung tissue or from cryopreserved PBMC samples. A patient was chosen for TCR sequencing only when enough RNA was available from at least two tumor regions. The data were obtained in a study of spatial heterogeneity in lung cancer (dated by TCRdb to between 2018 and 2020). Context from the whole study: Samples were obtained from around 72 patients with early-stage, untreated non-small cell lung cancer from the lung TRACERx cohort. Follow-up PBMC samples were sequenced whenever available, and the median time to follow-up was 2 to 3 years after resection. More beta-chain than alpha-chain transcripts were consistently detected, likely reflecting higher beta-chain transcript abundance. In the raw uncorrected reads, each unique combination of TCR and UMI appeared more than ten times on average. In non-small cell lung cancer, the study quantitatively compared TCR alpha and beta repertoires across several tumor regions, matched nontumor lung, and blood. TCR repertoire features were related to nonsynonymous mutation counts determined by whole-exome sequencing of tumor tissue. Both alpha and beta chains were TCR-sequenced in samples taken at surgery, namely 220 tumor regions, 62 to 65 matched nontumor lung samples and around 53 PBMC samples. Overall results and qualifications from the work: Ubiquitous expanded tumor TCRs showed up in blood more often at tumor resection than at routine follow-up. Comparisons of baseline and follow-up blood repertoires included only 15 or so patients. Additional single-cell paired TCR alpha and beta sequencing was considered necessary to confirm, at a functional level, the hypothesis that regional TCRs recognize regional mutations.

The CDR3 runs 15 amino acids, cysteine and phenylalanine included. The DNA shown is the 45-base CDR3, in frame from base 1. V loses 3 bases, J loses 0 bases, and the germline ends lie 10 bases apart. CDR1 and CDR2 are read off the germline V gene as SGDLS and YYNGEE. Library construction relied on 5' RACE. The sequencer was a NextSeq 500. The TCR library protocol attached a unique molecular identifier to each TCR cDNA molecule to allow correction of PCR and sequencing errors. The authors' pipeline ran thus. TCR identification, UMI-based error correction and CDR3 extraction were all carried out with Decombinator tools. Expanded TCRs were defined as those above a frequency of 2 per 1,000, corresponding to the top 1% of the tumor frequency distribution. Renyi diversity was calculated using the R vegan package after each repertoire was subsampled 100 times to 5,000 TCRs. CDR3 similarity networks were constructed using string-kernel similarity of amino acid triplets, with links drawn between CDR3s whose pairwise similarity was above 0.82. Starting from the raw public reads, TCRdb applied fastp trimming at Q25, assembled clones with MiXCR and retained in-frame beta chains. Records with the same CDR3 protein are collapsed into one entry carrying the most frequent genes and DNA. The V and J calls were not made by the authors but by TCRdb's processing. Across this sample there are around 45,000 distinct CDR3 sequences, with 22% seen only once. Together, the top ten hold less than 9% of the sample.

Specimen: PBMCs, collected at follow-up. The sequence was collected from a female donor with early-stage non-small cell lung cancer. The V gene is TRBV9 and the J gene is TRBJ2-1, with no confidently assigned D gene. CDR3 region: CASSGGASSYNEQFF. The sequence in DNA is TGTGCCAGCAGCGGTGGCGCGAGCTCCTACAATGAGCAGTTCTTC.